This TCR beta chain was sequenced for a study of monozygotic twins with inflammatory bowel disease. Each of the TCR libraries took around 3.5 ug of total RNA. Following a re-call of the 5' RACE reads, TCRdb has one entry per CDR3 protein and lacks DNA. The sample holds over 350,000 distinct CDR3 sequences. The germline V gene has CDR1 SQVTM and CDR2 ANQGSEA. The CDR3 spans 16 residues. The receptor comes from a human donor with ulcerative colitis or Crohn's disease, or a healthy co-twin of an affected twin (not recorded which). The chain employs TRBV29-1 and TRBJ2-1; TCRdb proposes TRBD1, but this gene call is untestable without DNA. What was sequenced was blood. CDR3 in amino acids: CSVSMLVQGRYNEQFF.